A selection of T cell receptor beta chains follows, all from one sample in a study of cytomegalovirus exposure and HLA in healthy donors. Repertoires were generated with immunoSEQ multiplex PCR, while TCRdb's copy carries only in-frame clones and drops some. The profile shows fewer than 80,000 clones, over 60% of them singletons. Sequenced: PBMCs. These TCRs come from a woman aged 25-40 years in good health and CMV-seronegative. Each CDR3 is given with its conserved first and last residue. Each record gives: V gene, CDR3 protein.

>TRBV28
CASSLQGAEGEQYF
>TRBV29-1
CSVSTVFAGNTIYF
>TRBV10-3
CAISYSAGGSSGNTIYF
>TRBV29-1
CSVEMRGNEQFF
>TRBV27
CASSLAGGILTGELFF
>TRBV27
CASSLGGDEQFF
>TRBV7-8
CASSLASANTGELFF
>TRBV13
CASSTSGTGSGDTQYF
>TRBV2
CASSRNRGKDTQYF
>TRBV28
CASSNKQGVSNQPQHF
>TRBV19
CAFFKQKAAYGYTF
>TRBV30
CACRSESSYNEQFF
>TRBV9
CASSLGPSGSYTGELFF
>TRBV27
CASSSLAGNTIYF
>TRBV7-2
CASSLHSLNTEAFF
>TRBV5-1
CASSWTQGADGYTF
>TRBV6-5
CASSPPGARTEAFF
>TRBV7-9
CASSSPGTSEYF
>TRBV30
CAWGLNIQYF
>TRBV28
CASSLQGWADTQYF
>TRBV5-1
CASSLDSGRVNEQFF
>TRBV2
CASSPSSGRASGELFF
>TRBV27
CASSFGGRTGNEQFF
>TRBV9
CASSVGQGICGYTF
>TRBV5-6
CASSLVGGGWAGVEAFF
>TRBV11-2
CASSPGEANVLTF
>TRBV11-2
CASSFSGRTDTQYF
>TRBV7-6
CASSLEDIPEDTEAFF
>TRBV5-1
CASTTGNTEAFF
>TRBV11-2
CASSLRQGASQEQYF
>TRBV6-5
CASSYYYRAPSYEQYF
>TRBV5-5
CASSQDRDATNEKLFF
>TRBV28
CASSLWGTGAGYEQYF
>TRBV7-6
CASSSGGDFTDTQYF
>TRBV28
CASSSPLGQRETQYF
>TRBV28
CASSSIGGYGSPEKLFF
>TRBV28
CASKNRGNTDTQYF
>TRBV18
CASSRRRAGDTDTQYF
>TRBV5-1
CASSLATPSEQYF
>TRBV6-6
CASSPLTGEETQYF
>TRBV7-3
CSSSPRTSNSYNEQFF
>TRBV19
CASSLGDRAYNEQFF
>TRBV6-5
CASSRLAGYNEQFF
>TRBV7-3
CASSLMGQGEAFF
>TRBV28
CASRPRLAREQYF
>TRBV7-6
CASSLEVVGSGIRDEQFF
>TRBV19
CASSTSSNYNEQFF
>TRBV7-6
CASSLLHHGRAVNNEQFF
>TRBV5-8
CASNLEGGTDEQYF
>TRBV19
CASSIVISNQPQHF
>TRBV28
CASREQADYGYTF